This T cell receptor (beta chain) was sequenced for a study of T cell clonotyping in hematopoietic cell transplantation. Study-level results: Pathologically expanded recipient clonotypes increased progressively from day 30 to day 180 as diversity fell. At the given depth, recipient repertoires were over 95% de novo clonotypes. Broader posttransplant TCR repertoire diversity was predicted by graft donor and pretransplant recipient Inverse Simpson Index values.

Data came from immunoSEQ multiplex PCR; TCRdb stores just in-frame clones and leaves some out. The table records some 4,500 clones, over 75% of them present only once. Blood collection times were about day -28 and days 30, 100, 180 posttransplant. This CDR3 has 15 amino acids. V was pared by 3 bases and J by 2 bases, with 10 bases between. The germline V gene encodes CDR1 LNHDA and CDR2 SQIVND (reference sequence). As regards this clone: Its matching antigen is unknown.

The clonotype originates from a male patient aged 60 to 75 who had an allogeneic stem cell transplant from an unrelated donor, so T cells may come from the graft donor. Some clones in this sample may be carry-over from other donors' samples. The chain couples TRBV19 to TRBJ2-2; perhaps TRBD2 as D (7 bases). The sequenced sample was peripheral blood mononuclear cells, obtained 180 days after allogeneic stem cell transplant. CDR3 region: CASSMRGTNTGELFF. For the CDR3, the DNA is TGTGCCAGTAGTATGCGGGGGACAAACACCGGGGAGCTGTTTTTT.